This T cell receptor beta chain was identified during a study of T cell responses to AZD1222 COVID-19 vaccine. Study outcomes and limitations: Spike-wide coverage was observed for vaccine-associated CD4 TCRs, with dominant responses at 160-218 and 743-854.

Concerning this clone itself: Its antigen is unidentified.

Profiling relied on immunoSEQ multiplex PCR, and the TCRdb table lists in-frame clones only, not all of them. The sample contains about 140,000 clones, roughly 89% of which appear only once. The germline V gene encodes CDR1 ENHRY and CDR2 SYGVKD. The CDR3 has 18 amino acids. Losses at the gene ends were 2 bases for V and 1 base for J; bases not matched to a gene: 10. The gene calls are TRBV10-3 and TRBJ2-7, with 11 bases matching TRBD2. The receptor was isolated from an adult in good health. This material consisted of peripheral blood, taken on day 0 of AZD1222 vaccination. This CDR3 reads CAISEPEPGLAVSYEQYF. The CDR3 region has the DNA TGTGCCATCAGTGAGCCGGAACCGGGACTAGCGGTTTCCTACGAGCAGTACTTC.